Shown below are 22 T cell receptor beta chains from a single sample sequenced in a study of T cells in tuberculosis. Regarding time point: new active TB diagnosis, blood taken before or within 7 days of starting treatment. Profiling relied on immunoSEQ multiplex PCR, and the TCRdb table lists in-frame clones only, not all of them. The sample has tens of thousands of clones, about 85% seen once. The sample here was PBMCs, taken at tuberculosis diagnosis. Source of these receptors: an adult with tuberculosis.

This chain joins TRBV9 and TRBJ1-1; 7 bases align to TRBD1. This CDR3 region has 13 residues. The germline gives CDR1 SGDLS, CDR2 YYNGEE. Trimming cost V 2 bases and J 4 bases; bases outside gene matches: 2. This CDR3 is CASSVTGTTEAFF. Here the CDR3 DNA reads TGTGCCAGCAGCGTGACAGGGACCACTGAAGCTTTCTTT.

The chain uses TRBV15 and TRBJ1-1; possibly TRBD1 for D (6 bases). The CDR3 spans 15 residues. Trimming took 3 bases from V and 10 from J, leaving 21 bases between them. Germline loops: CDR1 LNHNV, CDR2 YYDKDF (reference sequence). CDR3 sequence: CATSRNLQGIGLAFF. In DNA form, the CDR3 reads TGTGCCACCAGCAGGAACTTACAGGGAATAGGTTTAGCTTTCTTT.

The chain recombines TRBV27 with TRBJ1-1, with D perhaps TRBD1 (6 bases). V was clipped by 5 bases and J by 1 base, with 8 bases between them. The germline gives CDR1 MNHEY, CDR2 SMNVEV (reference sequence). The CDR3 contains 13 residues. The CDR3 loop is CASSPTGNTEAFF. Here the CDR3 DNA reads TGTGCCAGCAGTCCGACAGGGAACACTGAAGCTTTCTTT.

The chain uses TRBV7-9 and TRBJ1-1; D perhaps matches TRBD1 (5 bases). The germline gives CDR1 SEHNR, CDR2 FQNEAQ (reference sequence). CDR3 length: 13 amino acids. Trimming removed 5 bases from V and 3 bases from J, with 10 bases in between. Written as DNA, the CDR3 is TGTGCCAGCAGCCGGCAGGGTTACACTGAAGCTTTCTTT. Its protein product is CASSRQGYTEAFF.

The chain links TRBV7-2 to TRBJ1-5, with 8 bases lining up with TRBD1. This CDR3 spans 15 amino acids. J lost 5 bases, V lost 1 base, and 4 bases had no gene match. Germline V gene data show CDR1 as SGHTA and CDR2 as FQGNSA. The CDR3 protein is CASSLVAGGDQPQHF. As DNA, the CDR3 is TGTGCCAGCAGCTTAGTAGCAGGGGGCGATCAGCCCCAGCATTTT.

This chain links TRBV4-3 with TRBJ1-1, with D tentatively TRBD1 (6 bases). Trimming cost V 0 bases and J 7 bases, with 9 bases left between them. The CDR3 has 13 amino acids. Germline lookup yields CDR1 LGHNA and CDR2 YSLEER. CDR3 sequence (DNA): TGCGCCAGCAGCCAAGATATACAGGGTGAAGCTTTCTTT. This gives the protein CASSQDIQGEAFF.

This chain connects TRBV7-2 to TRBJ1-2; 10 bases are shared with TRBD1. CDR1 is SGHTA and CDR2 is FQGNSA in the germline V gene. J lost 4 bases, V lost 4 bases, and 9 bases had no gene match. The CDR3 is 16 residues long. The CDR3, as DNA: TGTGCCAGCAGCTCCGGGACAGGGGACGTTCCCTATGGCTACACCTTC. It translates to CASSSGTGDVPYGYTF.

J is TRBJ2-3 and V is TRBV6-5; 10 bases align to TRBD1. Germline CDR1 reads MNHEY; CDR2 reads SVGAGI. The trim removed 4 bases at V and 4 bases at J, leaving 5 bases unmatched. This CDR3 is built from 15 residues. Here the CDR3 reads CASSSTGGRPDTQYF. The CDR3 coding sequence is TGTGCCAGCAGTTCGACAGGGGGCCGCCCAGATACGCAGTATTTT.

The chain links TRBV10-3 to TRBJ1-2; maybe TRBD1 (5 bases). Trimming took 11 bases from V and 4 from J, leaving 26 bases between them. Germline assignment: CDR1 ENHRY and CDR2 SYGVKD. CDR3 size: 16 residues. In DNA form, the CDR3 reads TGTGCCCACTCCGATCCGCAGGGTCTACAGAGCTATGGCTACACCTTC. This codes for CAHSDPQGLQSYGYTF.

This clone was counted only a few times. The chain is built from TRBV28 and TRBJ1-5, with 10 positions matching TRBD1. Germline CDR1 MDHEN, CDR2 SYDVKM. Losses at the gene ends were 3 bases for V and 6 bases for J; bases not matched to a gene: 5. This CDR3 comprises 15 residues. CDR3 nucleotide sequence: TGTGCCAGCAGTTTGGGACAGGGGTATCGTCAGCCCCAGCATTTT. Translation: CASSLGQGYRQPQHF.

CDR3 sequence (DNA): TGTGCCAGTTTGACAGGGTTGAGAGATGAGCAGTTCTTC. Its translation is CASLTGLRDEQFF. This chain uses TRBV2 with TRBJ2-1; 7 nucleotides align to TRBD1. The CDR3 is made up of 13 amino acids. Looked up from germline, CDR1 is SNHLY and CDR2 is FYNNEI. Unmatched junction bases numbered 10, after V lost 9 bases and J lost 8 bases.

This clone is a singleton in its sample. V is TRBV5-3 and J is TRBJ1-3; D is uncertain. TRBV5-3 is an ORF, with its function uncertain. The V end lost 0 bases, the J end lost 0 bases, and 10 bases lay between the germline ends. There are 16 residues in the CDR3. CDR3 sequence (DNA): TGTGCCAGAAGCTTGGAGAGGGCCAACTCTGGAAACACCATATATTTT. This sequence encodes CARSLERANSGNTIYF.

The DNA for the CDR3 is TGCGCCAGCGCCCCGGGGGGAGGAAGTACTGGAAACACCATATATTTT. Residues: CASAPGGGSTGNTIYF. The chain joins TRBV5-1 to TRBJ1-3; the D gene is possibly TRBD1 (5 bases). The V gene lost 7 bases and the J gene lost 2 bases, with 19 bases spanning the gap. Per the germline V gene, CDR1 is SGHRS and CDR2 is YFSETQ. This CDR3 is built from 16 residues. Together with reference TRBV5-1 and TRBJ1-3, the CDR3 gives the full variable domain: KAGVTQTPRYLIKTRGQQVTLSCSPISGHRSVSWYQQTPGQGLQFLFEYFSETQRNKGNFPGRFSGRQFSNSRSEMNVSTLELGDSALYLCASAPGGGSTGNTIYFGEGSWLTVV.

The chain combines TRBV7-9 with TRBJ2-1; D unclear. CDR3 length: 11 residues. Germline CDR1 reads SEHNR; CDR2 reads FQNEAQ (reference sequence). Trimming removed 7 bases at V and 6 bases at J, with 7 bases between. CDR3 coding DNA: TGTGCCAGCACTCACAGCAATGAGCAGTTCTTC. Encoded protein: CASTHSNEQFF.

This chain links TRBV2 with TRBJ2-7; perhaps TRBD1 as D (7 bases). The V end lost 8 bases, the J end lost 0 bases, and 17 bases lay between the germline ends. Germline loops: CDR1 SNHLY, CDR2 FYNNEI. The length of the CDR3 is 15 residues. The DNA for the CDR3 is TGTGCCAGCCGTTTCTCAGGGGGGAGCTCCTACGAGCAGTACTTC. Its translation: CASRFSGGSSYEQYF.

This clone was seen a handful of times. J is TRBJ2-7 and V is TRBV29-1; 7 bases fit TRBD1. The CDR3 is 14 residues long. The germline V gene has CDR1 SQVTM and CDR2 ANQGSEA. V was clipped by 4 bases and J by 3 bases; unmatched bases: 9. CDR3 residues: CSVVILGQIYEQYF. The CDR3 nucleotides read TGCAGCGTTGTAATCCTGGGACAGATCTACGAGCAGTACTTC.

The chain combines TRBV5-6 with TRBJ2-1; 10 nucleotides match TRBD2. Germline trimming cut 0 bases from V and 8 bases from J; bases unmatched to any gene: 2. CDR1 and CDR2 (germline): SGHDT, YYEEEE. The CDR3 extends over 14 amino acids. The CDR3 loop is CASSLASGSYEQFF. The CDR3 DNA sequence: TGTGCCAGCAGCTTGGCTAGCGGGAGTTATGAGCAGTTCTTC.

The genes are TRBV5-6 and TRBJ2-3; D ambiguous. The V end lost 1 base, the J end lost 0 bases, and 12 bases lay between the germline ends. The length of the CDR3 is 16 residues. Germline V gene sequence: CDR1 SGHDT, CDR2 YYEEEE. The CDR3, as DNA: TGTGCCAGCAGCTTGACCCGAAGCCCTAGCACAGATACGCAGTATTTT. It yields the protein CASSLTRSPSTDTQYF.

The chain is built from TRBV10-3 and TRBJ2-1; the match to TRBD2 covers 8 bases. CDR1 is ENHRY, CDR2 SYGVKD, per germline. The CDR3 spans 14 residues. V gave up 6 bases and J gave up 6 bases; unmatched junction bases: 7. CDR3 DNA sequence: TGTGCCATCAGAACTAGCGGTCCTTCCAATGAGCAGTTCTTC. This gives the protein CAIRTSGPSNEQFF.

The chain couples TRBV28 to TRBJ2-5, with D possibly matching TRBD1 (5 bases). The CDR3 has 13 amino acids. Germline-derived CDR1 and CDR2 are MDHEN and SYDVKM. V lost 11 bases to trimming and J lost 2 bases, with 15 bases between them. The CDR3 DNA is TGTGCCGCCGTAGGGGTAAATCAAGAGACCCAGTACTTC. This codes for CAAVGVNQETQYF.

The chain carries TRBV5-6 and TRBJ1-1, with 10 bases matching TRBD1. Unmatched junction bases numbered 7, after V lost 2 bases and J lost 0 bases. Germline V gene data show CDR1 as SGHDT and CDR2 as YYEEEE. The CDR3 has 17 residues. CDR3 loop: CASSLRTGGGMNTEAFF. The CDR3 DNA reads TGTGCCAGCAGCTTACGGACAGGGGGTGGGATGAACACTGAAGCTTTCTTT.

This clone was recorded only once. V and J are TRBV2 and TRBJ2-2, with 8 bases fitting TRBD1. Germline values: CDR1 SNHLY, CDR2 FYNNEI. J gave up 4 bases and V 6 bases, and 4 bases lay outside the gene matches. The CDR3 is 14 residues long. The CDR3 nucleotides are TGTGCCAGCAGGGACAGGGACCTCACCGGGGAGCTGTTTTTT. Its translation: CASRDRDLTGELFF.